This T cell receptor beta chain was identified during a study of blood T cell repertoires in COVID-19 (dated by TCRdb to 2018 to 2020). Concerning the study at large: Samples covering the acute and convalescent phases of COVID-19 were provided by collaborators in the United States, Italy and Spain. The material from the prospective study consisted of cDNA or gDNA derived from T cells, B-cell-depleted T cells, or PBMCs. The dataset comprised deeply sampled blood TCRbeta repertoires from subjects exposed to, actively infected with, or recovered from COVID-19. The repertoires were released in a freely available public database intended as a resource for research on the immune response to SARS-CoV-2. The samples were drawn from two sources: the first 160 participants of the ongoing ImmuneRACE study, and 1,000 to 1,500 subjects contributed by 6 global collaborators. Sample metadata almost always included a de-identified subject ID, COVID-19 status, age in years and sex. HLA class I and class II types, where available, came from metadata supplied by the sample provider rather than from assay-based typing.

The immunoSEQ Assay, a bias-controlled multiplex PCR, was used to amplify TCRbeta CDR3 regions from genomic DNA. Under the source paper's analysis protocol: Within the assay, amplification of reference gene primers was used to estimate how many nucleated cells each sample contained. Sequence reads were collapsed and filtered to measure the absolute abundance of every unique TCRbeta CDR3 rearrangement. Productive Simpson clonality was computed per sample as the square root of Simpson's diversity index over productive rearrangements. TCRdb's version of the immuneACCESS table is confined to in-frame rearrangements and falls short of the full clone set. An unresolved V gene accounts for under half of the shortfall where checked; the remainder is of unknown origin. V, J and clone size reflect that table, while D and trimming were determined from the DNA. The sample table holds under 250,000 clones, of which 85% were seen once. More than 6% of the sample is taken by the ten largest.

V was cut back by 0 bases and J by 4 bases, leaving a gap of 10 bases between them. The CDR3, from cysteine to phenylalanine, totals 15 residues. Only the CDR3 part of the read is kept: 45 bases, read in frame from the first base. CDR1 SGHRS and CDR2 YFSETQ are derived from the germline V gene. Collaborating institutions collected whole blood in K2EDTA tubes following their own protocols. Collaborator samples were shipped for TCRbeta analysis as frozen whole blood, isolated PBMCs, or DNA extracted from either sample type. Overall study results and their limits: How much clinical and demographic metadata was included differed by source and by participant, and the metadata was provided uncurated.

In regard to this clone: Its cognate antigen has yet to be identified. No base quality values were provided; no much bigger clone lies one nucleotide off.

Recombination linked TRBV5-1 to TRBJ1-4; the D gene is possibly TRBD1, with 6 bases matching. Input material: peripheral blood. This sequence was found in a woman aged 55-69 years with active or convalescent COVID-19. CDR3 sequence: CASSLVGAGNEKLFF. The bases read TGCGCCAGCAGCTTGGTGGGGGCGGGTAATGAAAAACTGTTTTTT.